The 13 T cell receptor beta chains below were found in one sample sequenced in a study of shared clonotypes between healthy human individuals. Measured with immunoSEQ multiplex PCR; TCRdb has only the in-frame clones, and not every one. The top ten clones hold 10% to 15% of a sample with about half a million clones, 60% to 85% of them seen once. Sequencing used PBMCs. The source is a woman in her thirties or forties in good health. Some clones in this sample may be carry-over from other donors' samples.

This clone was observed once. The V call is TRBV5-6, the J call TRBJ2-1; 12 positions match TRBD2. With V trimmed by 2 bases and J by 8 bases, 8 bases remained unmatched. CDR3 length: 16 residues. Germline lookup yields CDR1 SGHDT and CDR2 YYEEEE. This CDR3 reads CASSLPTSGSSHEQFF. The DNA of the CDR3 is TGTGCCAGCAGCTTACCGACTAGCGGGAGTAGCCATGAGCAGTTCTTC.

The J gene is TRBJ1-2, the V gene TRBV4-3; 8 bases match TRBD1. Trimming cost V 3 bases and J 4 bases; bases outside gene matches: 10. The CDR3 is 16 amino acids. Germline V gives CDR1 LGHNA, CDR2 YSLEER. CDR3 nucleotides: TGCGCCAGCAGCCAGTCACCCAAGGACAGGGTCTATGGCTACACCTTC. Its translation: CASSQSPKDRVYGYTF.

The gene calls are TRBV28 and TRBJ1-3, with D unclear. In germline, CDR1 is MDHEN, CDR2 SYDVKM. Trimming shortened V by 2 bases and J by 0 bases, and 17 bases separated the two germline ends. The CDR3 contains 18 residues. The CDR3 DNA is TGTGCCAGCAGTTTAAATAGAGGAAAGGGAAGCTCTGGAAACACCATATATTTT. Translation gives CASSLNRGKGSSGNTIYF.

This chain joins TRBV15 and TRBJ2-5; D is ambiguous. V lost 0 bases to trimming and J lost 4 bases, with 12 bases between them. Looked up from germline, CDR1 is LNHNV and CDR2 is YYDKDF (reference sequence). The CDR3 spans 15 residues. The CDR3 DNA is TGTGCCACCAGCAGAGATGGACCCACCCGAGAGACCCAGTACTTC. It encodes CATSRDGPTRETQYF.

The chain combines TRBV5-6 with TRBJ1-4; unclear D gene. This CDR3 has 16 amino acids. Germline assignment: CDR1 SGHDT and CDR2 YYEEEE. V was cut by 4 bases and J by 0 bases, with 13 bases left in between. This chain's CDR3 is CASSTTEPATNEKLFF. CDR3 DNA: TGTGCCAGCAGCACAACAGAGCCGGCAACTAATGAAAAACTGTTTTTT.

The chain has TRBV2 and TRBJ1-1; D remains ambiguous. The CDR3 has 13 amino acids. Looked up from germline, CDR1 is SNHLY and CDR2 is FYNNEI. Trimming took off 8 bases at V and 2 bases at J, with 12 bases between the two ends. CDR3 in DNA: TGTGCCAGCTTGCGGCAGCCCAACACTGAAGCTTTCTTT. It specifies CASLRQPNTEAFF.

This clone was recorded a few times. The chain combines TRBV7-8 with TRBJ1-5; D is unclear. Between the trimmed V and J ends, which lost 4 bases and 2 bases, there was a span of 9 bases. CDR1 SGHVS and CDR2 FQNEAQ come from the germline V gene. This CDR3 region has 14 residues. The CDR3 sequence is CASSSSEGNQPQHF. Here the CDR3 DNA reads TGTGCCAGCAGCTCCTCCGAGGGCAATCAGCCCCAGCATTTT.

This clone was found once. The V gene is TRBV19, the J gene TRBJ1-1; 9 positions agree with TRBD1. J was trimmed by 5 bases and V by 6 bases; bases with no gene match: 7. There are 14 residues in the CDR3. Germline CDR1 LNHDA, CDR2 SQIVND (reference sequence). The CDR3 nucleotides read TGTGCCAGTAGAGTAAGACAGGGGGGAACTGAAGCTTTCTTT. It codes for CASRVRQGGTEAFF.

This CDR3 reads CASSPLGRGETQYF. The DNA for the CDR3 is TGTGCCAGCAGTCCCCTGGGCAGGGGGGAGACCCAGTACTTC. This chain links TRBV5-8 with TRBJ2-5; 7 bases fit TRBD1. CDR1 and CDR2 (germline): SGHTS, YDEGEE. The CDR3 contains 14 residues. Trimming took 5 bases from V and 5 from J; bases not matched to a gene: 9.

V gene TRBV7-2 combines with J gene TRBJ2-7; 11 bases map to TRBD1. The ends lost 4 bases at V and 5 bases at J; junction bases unmatched: 13. The CDR3 consists of 17 residues. The germline V gene has CDR1 SGHTA and CDR2 FQGNSA. CDR3 protein: CASSYPRDRGIDHEQYF. The CDR3 region has the DNA TGTGCCAGCAGCTACCCGCGGGACAGGGGGATAGACCACGAGCAGTACTTC.

The CDR3 sequence: CASSYQTGGTGELFF. CDR3 DNA: TGTGCCAGCAGCTATCAGACAGGGGGCACCGGGGAGCTGTTTTTT. The V call is TRBV11-2, the J call TRBJ2-2; 9 bases are shared with TRBD1. CDR1 SGHAT and CDR2 FQNNGV come from the germline V gene. Trimming at V came to 4 bases and at J to 4 bases, leaving 4 bases not matched to a gene. There are 15 residues in the CDR3.

This chain uses TRBV5-3 with TRBJ2-2, with TRBD2 matching over 10 bases. TRBV5-3 is assigned to the ORF class and has an uncertain function. The CDR3 has 17 amino acids. V shed 4 bases, J shed 5 bases, and the junction held 11 bases outside the gene matches. The CDR3 is CARSLKGQREGTGELFF. In DNA form, the CDR3 reads TGTGCCAGAAGCCTAAAAGGCCAGCGGGAGGGAACCGGGGAGCTGTTTTTT.

The chain uses TRBV30 and TRBJ1-6, with D uncertain. Germline CDR1 is GTSNPN and CDR2 is SVGIG (reference sequence). CDR3 length equals 11 residues. Between the trimmed V and J ends, which lost 0 bases and 9 bases, there was a span of 3 bases. The CDR3 loop reads CAWSVTSPLHF. CDR3 nucleotides: TGTGCCTGGAGTGTAACTTCACCCCTCCACTTT.